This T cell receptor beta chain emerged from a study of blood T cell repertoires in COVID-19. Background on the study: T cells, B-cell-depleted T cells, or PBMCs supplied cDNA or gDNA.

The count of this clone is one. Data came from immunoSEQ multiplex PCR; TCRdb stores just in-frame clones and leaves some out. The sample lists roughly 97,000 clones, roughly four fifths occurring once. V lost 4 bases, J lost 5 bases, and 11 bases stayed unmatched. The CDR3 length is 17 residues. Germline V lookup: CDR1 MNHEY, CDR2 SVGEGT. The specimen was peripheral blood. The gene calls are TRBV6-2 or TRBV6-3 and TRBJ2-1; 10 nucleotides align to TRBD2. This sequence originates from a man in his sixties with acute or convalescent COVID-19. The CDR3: CASSSPSGSTYNNEQFF. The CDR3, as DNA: TGTGCCAGCAGTTCCCCTAGCGGGAGTACCTATAACAATGAGCAGTTCTTC.